What follows is one T cell receptor beta chain and its context. Sequencing used immunoSEQ multiplex PCR; TCRdb keeps in-frame clones, though not all of them. Seen here are about 140,000 clones, around 87% observed once, and the top ten hold about 5.8%. The sample is drawn from a study of blood T cell repertoires in COVID-19. Study-wide background: Samples came from the United States, Italy and Spain, spanning acute and convalescent COVID-19.

The V gene's germline CDR1 is SGHRS and CDR2 YFSETQ. CDR3 length: 15 amino acids. V was cut by 0 bases and J by 3 bases, with 9 bases left in between. This chain connects TRBV5-1 to TRBJ1-4, with a tentative D call TRBD1 (6 bases). The receptor was isolated from a human donor in a cohort sampled during active COVID-19. Material for sequencing was peripheral blood. CDR3 sequence (DNA): TGCGCCAGCAGCTTGGAAAAGGGGGCTAATGAAAAACTGTTTTTT. Translating gives CASSLEKGANEKLFF.